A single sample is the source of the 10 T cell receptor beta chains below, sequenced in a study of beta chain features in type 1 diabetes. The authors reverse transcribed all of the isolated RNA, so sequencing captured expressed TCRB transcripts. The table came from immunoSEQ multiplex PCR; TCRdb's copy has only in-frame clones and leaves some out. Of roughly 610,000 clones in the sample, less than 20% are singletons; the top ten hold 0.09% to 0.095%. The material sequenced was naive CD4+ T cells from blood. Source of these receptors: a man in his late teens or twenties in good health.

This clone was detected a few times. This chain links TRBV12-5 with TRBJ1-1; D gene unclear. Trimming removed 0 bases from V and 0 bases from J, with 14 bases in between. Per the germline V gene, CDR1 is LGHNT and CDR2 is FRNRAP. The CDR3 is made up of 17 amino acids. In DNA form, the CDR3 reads TGTGCTAGTGGTTTGGTAGTGGGCCAAGCCATGAACACTGAAGCTTTCTTT. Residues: CASGLVVGQAMNTEAFF. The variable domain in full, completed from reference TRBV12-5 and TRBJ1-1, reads DARVTQTPRHKVTEMGQEVTMRCQPILGHNTVFWYRQTMMQGLELLAYFRNRAPLDDSGMPKDRFSAEMPDATLATLKIQPSEPRDSAVYFCASGLVVGQAMNTEAFFGQGTRLTVV.

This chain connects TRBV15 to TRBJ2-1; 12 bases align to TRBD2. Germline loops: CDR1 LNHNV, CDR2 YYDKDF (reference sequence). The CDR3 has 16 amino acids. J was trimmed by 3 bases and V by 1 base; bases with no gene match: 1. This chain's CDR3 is CATSRGGLAGYNEQFF. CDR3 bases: TGTGCCACCAGCAGAGGGGGACTAGCGGGCTACAATGAGCAGTTCTTC.

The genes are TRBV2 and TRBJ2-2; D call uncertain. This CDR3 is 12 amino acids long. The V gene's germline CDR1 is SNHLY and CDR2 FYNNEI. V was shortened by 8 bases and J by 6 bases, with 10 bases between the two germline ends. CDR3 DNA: TGTGCCAGCCGGGCCTTACCCGGGGAGCTGTTTTTT. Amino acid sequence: CASRALPGELFF.

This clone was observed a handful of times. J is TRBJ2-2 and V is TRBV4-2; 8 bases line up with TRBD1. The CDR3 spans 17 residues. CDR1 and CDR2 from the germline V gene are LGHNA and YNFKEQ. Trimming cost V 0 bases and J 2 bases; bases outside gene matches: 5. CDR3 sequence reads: CASSQDYGTGNTGELFF. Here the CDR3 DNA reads TGTGCCAGCAGCCAAGATTATGGGACAGGCAACACCGGGGAGCTGTTTTTT.

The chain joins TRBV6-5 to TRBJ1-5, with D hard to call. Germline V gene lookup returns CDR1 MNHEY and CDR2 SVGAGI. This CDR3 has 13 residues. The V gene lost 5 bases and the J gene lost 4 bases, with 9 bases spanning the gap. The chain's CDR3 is CASSEHLNQPQHF. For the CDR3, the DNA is TGTGCCAGCAGTGAACACCTTAATCAGCCCCAGCATTTT.

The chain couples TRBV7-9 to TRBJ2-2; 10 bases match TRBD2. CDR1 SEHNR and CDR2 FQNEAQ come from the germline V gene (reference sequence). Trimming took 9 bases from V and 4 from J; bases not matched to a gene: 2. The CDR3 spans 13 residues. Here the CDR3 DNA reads TGTGCCAGGAGGACTAGCGGCACCGGGGAGCTGTTTTTT. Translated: CARRTSGTGELFF.

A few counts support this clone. CDR3 bases: TGTGCCAGCAGCTTATCGACAGGGGCTGGCAATCAGCCCCAGCATTTT. Translating gives CASSLSTGAGNQPQHF. The chain employs TRBV7-9 and TRBJ1-5; TRBD1 matches at 8 bases. V shed 2 bases, J shed 2 bases, and the junction held 5 bases outside the gene matches. Germline loops: CDR1 SEHNR, CDR2 FQNEAQ (reference sequence). This CDR3 is 16 amino acids long.

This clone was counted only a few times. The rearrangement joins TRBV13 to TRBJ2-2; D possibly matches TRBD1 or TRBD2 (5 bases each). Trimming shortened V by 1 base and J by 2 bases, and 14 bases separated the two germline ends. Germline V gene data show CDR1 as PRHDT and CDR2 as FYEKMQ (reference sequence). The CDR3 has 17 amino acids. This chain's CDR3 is CASSLDGPGSNTGELFF. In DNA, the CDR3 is TGTGCCAGCAGCTTAGATGGTCCAGGGAGTAACACCGGGGAGCTGTTTTTT.

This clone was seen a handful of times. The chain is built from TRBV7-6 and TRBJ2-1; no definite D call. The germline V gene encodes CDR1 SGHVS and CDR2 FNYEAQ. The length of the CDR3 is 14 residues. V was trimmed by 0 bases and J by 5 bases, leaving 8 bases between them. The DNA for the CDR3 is TGTGCCAGCAGCTTAGCGTTATCAGACAATGAGCAGTTCTTC. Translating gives CASSLALSDNEQFF.

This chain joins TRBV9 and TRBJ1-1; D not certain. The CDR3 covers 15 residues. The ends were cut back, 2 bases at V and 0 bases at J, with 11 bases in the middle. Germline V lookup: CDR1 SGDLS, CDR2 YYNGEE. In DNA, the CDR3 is TGTGCCAGCAGCGTCGACGGGTCATTGAACACTGAAGCTTTCTTT. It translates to CASSVDGSLNTEAFF.